The clone carrying this T cell receptor (beta chain) was detected only once. This record comes from a study of blood T cell repertoires in COVID-19. Across the study: Samples of COVID-19 (acute and convalescent) were obtained from the United States, Italy and Spain. T cells, B-cell-depleted T cells, or PBMCs provided the cDNA or gDNA that served as material.

CDR3 length: 13 residues. The V segment lost 0 bases and the J segment 8 bases; nucleotides outside the gene matches: 1. Germline loops: CDR1 MDHEN, CDR2 SYDVKM. Original methodology: Counts of nucleated cells, estimated from reference gene primer amplification, were obtained. The assay was immunoSEQ multiplex PCR, and TCRdb's table has in-frame clones only and misses some. D and trimming come from the DNA, and the V and J calls and clone size come from that table. Among 200,000 to 250,000 clones, approximately 85% were seen once, and the ten largest hold 6% to 8.5%. This clonotype was obtained from a woman aged 45-59 years with active or convalescent COVID-19. The gene calls are TRBV28 and TRBJ1-2, with 9 bases that match TRBD1. The sequencing sample was made of peripheral blood. In DNA, the CDR3 is TGTGCCAGCAGTTTATGGGACAGGGGCGGCTACACCTTC. Protein product: CASSLWDRGGYTF.